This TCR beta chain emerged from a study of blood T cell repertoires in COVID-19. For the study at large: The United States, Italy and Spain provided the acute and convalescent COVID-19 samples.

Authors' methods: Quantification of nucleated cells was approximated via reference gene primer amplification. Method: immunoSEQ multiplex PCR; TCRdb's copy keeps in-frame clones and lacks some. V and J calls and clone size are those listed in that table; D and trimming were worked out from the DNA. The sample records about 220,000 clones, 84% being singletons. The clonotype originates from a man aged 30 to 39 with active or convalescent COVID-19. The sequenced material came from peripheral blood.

CDR3 loop: CASSTRDRDEQYF. In DNA, the CDR3 is TGTGCCAGCAGCACCCGGGACAGGGACGAGCAGTACTTC. The chain links TRBV11-2 to TRBJ2-7, with 9 bases matching TRBD1. Germline V gene lookup returns CDR1 SGHAT and CDR2 FQNNGV. This CDR3 spans 13 amino acids. The V gene end was trimmed by 5 bases and the J gene end by 5 bases; junction bases not matched to a gene: 4. The variable domain in full, with the rest retrieved from reference TRBV11-2 and TRBJ2-7, is EAGVAQSPRYKIIEKRQSVAFWCNPISGHATLYWYQQILGQGPKLLIQFQNNGVVDDSQLPKDRFSAERLKGVDSTLKIQPAKLEDSAVYLCASSTRDRDEQYFGPGTRLTVT.